Each of the 24 T cell receptor beta chains below was sequenced from the same sample in a study of blood T cell repertoires in COVID-19. Using immunoSEQ multiplex PCR, the repertoire was profiled, and TCRdb retains in-frame clones only, with some absent. Found here are hundreds of thousands of clones, nearly 90% of them singletons; the top ten hold more than 13%. Specimen: PBMCs or T cells enriched from blood (not recorded which). The receptors were gathered from a man aged 25-45 years who had been exposed to COVID-19.

The chain uses TRBV3-1 (or the pseudogene TRBV3-2) and TRBJ2-1, with D perhaps TRBD2 (5 bases). Trimming removed 4 bases from V and 12 bases from J, with 31 bases in between. In germline, CDR1 is LGHDT, CDR2 YNNKEL (reference sequence). The CDR3 extends over 18 amino acids. The CDR3 nucleotides read TGTGCCAGCAGCCCGAATGGCCTTCCCCTAGCCCCTTTTCGCGGGCAGTTCTTC. Protein sequence: CASSPNGLPLAPFRGQFF.

The chain couples TRBV6-1 to TRBJ1-3, with TRBD1 matching 8 bases. Germline trimming cut 4 bases from V and 3 bases from J; bases unmatched to any gene: 8. Per germline, CDR1 MNHNS and CDR2 SASEGT. The length of the CDR3 is 16 residues. The CDR3 region has the DNA TGTGCCAGCAGTGTACAGGGGGTTGAGTATGGAAACACCATATATTTT. It specifies CASSVQGVEYGNTIYF.

The chain has TRBV5-1 and TRBJ2-2; 7 positions agree with TRBD1. Trimming removed 1 base from V and 0 bases from J; junction bases left unmatched: 3. The length of the CDR3 is 16 residues. Per germline, CDR1 SGHRS and CDR2 YFSETQ. The CDR3 DNA sequence: TGCGCCAGCAGCTTGACCGGGACAGCGAACACCGGGGAGCTGTTTTTT. Residues: CASSLTGTANTGELFF.

The chain links TRBV5-6 to TRBJ1-5; 7 nucleotides match TRBD1. The CDR3 sequence is 15 residues long. CDR1 and CDR2 from the germline V gene are SGHDT and YYEEEE. Trimming removed 1 base from V and 6 bases from J; junction bases left unmatched: 7. In DNA, the CDR3 is TGTGCCAGCAGCTTGCAAACAGGGGTAGCTCAGCCCCAGCATTTT. The encoded protein is CASSLQTGVAQPQHF.

The genes are TRBV19 and TRBJ2-1, with 12 positions matching TRBD1. Germline V CDR1 and CDR2: LNHDA, SQIVND (reference sequence). The CDR3 has 15 amino acids. Losses at the gene ends were 5 bases for V and 8 bases for J; bases not matched to a gene: 7. Written as DNA, the CDR3 is TGTGCCAGTAGTCCAGGGACAGGGGGCGGCGATGAGCAGTTCTTC. The encoded protein is CASSPGTGGGDEQFF.

This sequence joins TRBV24-1 and TRBJ1-2; the D gene is possibly TRBD1 (6 bases). Per the germline V gene, CDR1 is KGHDR and CDR2 is SFDVKD. V lost 7 bases and J lost 7, with 9 bases in between. This CDR3 contains 11 residues. CDR3 protein: CATRQGCGYTF. Written as DNA, the CDR3 is TGTGCCACCAGACAGGGTTGTGGCTACACCTTC.

This sequence joins TRBV4-1 and TRBJ2-3; D may be TRBD2 (5 bases). V lost 1 base, J lost 7 bases, and 21 bases lay in between. The CDR3 totals 17 residues. Germline V gene lookup returns CDR1 MGHRA and CDR2 YSYEKL. CDR3: CASSQGLVRRRGNTQYF. The CDR3 region has the DNA TGCGCCAGCAGCCAAGGTCTGGTGAGGAGACGGGGTAATACGCAGTATTTT.

The table lists this clone with a count of one. The rearrangement joins TRBV24-1 to TRBJ2-3, with D possibly matching TRBD1 (7 bases). V lost 9 bases, J lost 3 bases, and 15 bases lay in between. The CDR3 spans 14 residues. Looked up from germline, CDR1 is KGHDR and CDR2 is SFDVKD. The CDR3 DNA reads as TGTGCCACCCGCGGGGACAGAATTACAGATACGCAGTATTTT. It specifies CATRGDRITDTQYF.

This clone was counted between two and nine times. The rearrangement uses TRBV7-6 and TRBJ2-7; tentatively, D is TRBD2 (5 bases). Trimming took off 5 bases at V and 0 bases at J, with 11 bases between the two ends. The CDR3 totals 14 residues. CDR1 and CDR2 (germline): SGHVS, FNYEAQ. The CDR3 is CASSPEGISYEQYF. CDR3 nucleotide sequence: TGTGCCAGCAGCCCAGAGGGTATCTCCTACGAGCAGTACTTC. Based on the CDR3 plus reference TRBV7-6 and TRBJ2-7, the full variable domain is GAGVSQSPRYKVTKRGQDVALRCDPISGHVSLYWYRQALGQGPEFLTYFNYEAQQDKSGLPNDRFSAERPEGSISTLTIQRTEQRDSAMYRCASSPEGISYEQYFGPGTRLTVT.

The chain joins TRBV7-8 to TRBJ1-5; D is perhaps TRBD1 (5 bases). The CDR3 loop spans 14 amino acids. V dropped 5 bases and J dropped 3 bases, with 11 bases sitting between them. CDR1 is SGHVS, CDR2 FQNEAQ, per germline. The CDR3 loop reads CASSRDSNNQPQHF. The CDR3 bases are TGTGCCAGCAGCCGAGACAGTAACAATCAGCCCCAGCATTTT.

The V gene is TRBV19, the J gene TRBJ1-1; D call uncertain. Looked up from germline, CDR1 is LNHDA and CDR2 is SQIVND (reference sequence). V lost 7 bases, J lost 7 bases, and 10 bases lay in between. The CDR3 loop spans 11 amino acids. The CDR3 DNA follows: TGTGCCAGTAAACGACGGAGTGAAGCTTTCTTT. Translation gives CASKRRSEAFF.

V gene TRBV7-9 combines with J gene TRBJ1-6, with D maybe TRBD1 (6 bases). The germline V gene has CDR1 SEHNR and CDR2 FQNEAQ (reference sequence). The length of the CDR3 is 14 residues. Deletions cut 8 bases from V and 6 bases from J, with 14 bases between. CDR3: CASSGGSGNSPLHF. The DNA for the CDR3 is TGTGCCAGCTCGGGGGGCTCAGGTAATTCACCCCTCCACTTT.

V usage is TRBV19 and J usage is TRBJ2-2; weak D call: TRBD1 (5 bases). The CDR3 runs to 15 residues. Germline-derived CDR1 and CDR2 are LNHDA and SQIVND (reference sequence). V gave up 1 base and J gave up 3 bases, with 9 bases separating them. This CDR3 reads CASSIVRVDTGELFF. The CDR3 DNA reads TGTGCCAGTAGTATAGTCAGGGTTGACACCGGGGAGCTGTTTTTT.

The rearrangement joins TRBV19 to TRBJ2-1; TRBD2 matches at 8 bases. Per germline, CDR1 LNHDA and CDR2 SQIVND (reference sequence). With 2 bases clipped from V and 5 bases from J, the junction kept 8 bases outside the gene matches. The CDR3 spans 16 residues. The CDR3 DNA reads as TGTGCCAGTAGTATATACGGCGGGGGGATCAACAATGAGCAGTTCTTC. It is translated as CASSIYGGGINNEQFF.

This chain joins TRBV10-1 and TRBJ2-7; 9 positions match TRBD1. The CDR3 extends over 16 amino acids. Germline loops: CDR1 WNHNN, CDR2 SYGVQD (reference sequence). Trimming took 0 bases from V and 7 from J; bases not matched to a gene: 10. This CDR3 reads CASSESTGTGTGEQYF. The CDR3 DNA is TGCGCCAGCAGTGAGTCGACCGGGACAGGGACTGGGGAGCAGTACTTC.

A single count supports this clone. The chain links TRBV2 to TRBJ2-7; D is undetermined. V lost 7 bases, J lost 2 bases, and 12 bases lay in between. The germline gives CDR1 SNHLY, CDR2 FYNNEI. The CDR3 length is 13 residues. The CDR3 protein is CASTTQWAYEQYF. Here the CDR3 DNA reads TGTGCCAGCACGACACAGTGGGCCTACGAGCAGTACTTC.

The chain joins TRBV5-1 to TRBJ2-5; TRBD1 matches at 7 bases. Germline V gives CDR1 SGHRS, CDR2 YFSETQ. V lost 0 bases, J lost 5 bases, and 10 bases stayed unmatched. The CDR3 is 16 amino acids. Written as DNA, the CDR3 is TGCGCCAGCAGCTTGGCAGACACAGGGGTCAGGGAGACCCAGTACTTC. This codes for CASSLADTGVRETQYF.

The V and J genes are TRBV6-1 and TRBJ1-1; 7 bases line up with TRBD1. Trimming removed 2 bases from V and 5 bases from J; junction bases left unmatched: 5. CDR1 and CDR2 from the germline V gene are MNHNS and SASEGT. The CDR3 is 14 amino acids. The CDR3 DNA reads as TGTGCCAGCAGTGAAAGGGCAGGGGGGACTGAAGCTTTCTTT. Translating gives CASSERAGGTEAFF.

This chain connects TRBV27 to TRBJ2-1; 8 bases fit TRBD2. The germline CDR1 and CDR2 sequences are MNHEY and SMNVEV (reference sequence). V shed 5 bases, J shed 7 bases, and the junction held 7 bases outside the gene matches. The CDR3 runs 14 residues. The CDR3 region has the DNA TGTGCCAGCAGTGGGTCGGGGGGGCCAAATGAGCAGTTCTTC. Translation gives CASSGSGGPNEQFF.

V is TRBV6-2 or TRBV6-3 and J is TRBJ2-1, with D perhaps TRBD1 (5 bases). In germline, CDR1 is MNHEY, CDR2 SVGEGT. Trimming shortened V by 2 bases and J by 12 bases, and 8 bases separated the two germline ends. The length of the CDR3 is 11 residues. The CDR3, as DNA: TGTGCCAGCAGTTACGGGGCTTGGCAGTTCTTC. Translation: CASSYGAWQFF.

This clone was seen once. The chain links TRBV27 to TRBJ1-3; TRBD1 is a possible D gene (5 bases). Germline V gene data show CDR1 as MNHEY and CDR2 as SMNVEV (reference sequence). V gave up 1 base and J gave up 0 bases, with 16 bases separating them. CDR3 length: 18 amino acids. In nucleotides, the CDR3 is TGTGCCAGCAGTTTATTTCACCCACAGGCGTTCTCTGGAAACACCATATATTTT. It is translated as CASSLFHPQAFSGNTIYF.

V usage is TRBV6-5 and J usage is TRBJ2-7; the match to TRBD2 covers 9 bases. Germline V gene data show CDR1 as MNHEY and CDR2 as SVGAGI. The CDR3 loop spans 14 amino acids. The junction had 9 bases not matched to a gene; V was cut back by 6 bases and J by 6 bases. The CDR3 spells CASSHATSGGEQYF. CDR3 bases: TGTGCCAGCAGCCACGCGACTAGCGGAGGCGAGCAGTACTTC.

The sample holds one count of this clone. The chain carries TRBV5-5 and TRBJ2-1; TRBD1 aligns across 12 bases. The CDR3 runs 14 residues. With V trimmed by 4 bases and J by 8 bases, 4 bases remained unmatched. CDR1 SGHKS and CDR2 YYEKEE come from the germline V gene (reference sequence). The CDR3 loop is CASSPGQGAHEQFF. CDR3 nucleotides: TGTGCCAGCAGCCCGGGACAGGGGGCCCATGAGCAGTTCTTC.

In its sample, this clone was seen once. The DNA for the CDR3 is TGTGCCAGCAGCTTAGATCAGATATCCCGAGGCAATGAGCAGTTCTTC. It encodes CASSLDQISRGNEQFF. The chain joins TRBV11-2 to TRBJ2-1, with D hard to call. V lost 0 bases, J lost 6 bases, and 15 bases lay in between. Germline loops: CDR1 SGHAT, CDR2 FQNNGV. The length of the CDR3 is 16 residues.